These 13 T cell receptor beta chains came from one sample sequenced in a study of beta chain features in type 1 diabetes. The sequenced template was cDNA made from the entire isolated RNA. The assay was immunoSEQ multiplex PCR, and TCRdb's table has in-frame clones only and misses some. The table lists about 360,000 clones, roughly 12% of them singletons. Input material: naive CD4+ T cells from blood. The origin of the receptors is a man aged 18 to 29 in good health.

The rearrangement uses TRBV11-2 and TRBJ1-1; D not certain. CDR1 and CDR2 (germline): SGHAT, FQNNGV. The CDR3 contains 14 residues. V was cut by 0 bases and J by 4 bases, with 9 bases left in between. The CDR3 DNA reads as TGTGCCAGCAGCTTAGAGGAGGAAAGCACTGAAGCTTTCTTT. This gives the protein CASSLEEESTEAFF.

This chain uses TRBV6-5 with TRBJ2-1; D remains ambiguous. There are 13 residues in the CDR3. Between the trimmed V and J ends, which lost 8 bases and 9 bases, there was a span of 17 bases. Germline assignment: CDR1 MNHEY and CDR2 SVGAGI. The chain's CDR3 is CASLSPVPSEQFF. The CDR3 DNA reads as TGTGCCAGCCTTTCCCCCGTTCCCTCTGAGCAGTTCTTC.

The V call is TRBV5-1, the J call TRBJ2-2, with a weak D call TRBD1 (6 bases). Trimming left V 7 bases short and J 2 bases short, with 15 bases between. CDR3 length: 15 amino acids. CDR1 and CDR2 (germline): SGHRS, YFSETQ. This chain's CDR3 is CASGTGQLNTGELFF. DNA of the CDR3: TGCGCCAGCGGAACGGGACAACTTAACACCGGGGAGCTGTTTTTT.

This clone turned up a few times. V usage is TRBV4-2 and J usage is TRBJ2-7; the match to TRBD1 covers 9 bases. V shed 4 bases and J 5 bases; nucleotides not matched to a gene: 3. CDR3 length: 13 residues. The germline CDR1 and CDR2 sequences are LGHNA and YNFKEQ. The CDR3 loop is CASSLRDRDEQYF. The CDR3 DNA reads as TGTGCCAGCAGCCTCCGGGACAGGGACGAGCAGTACTTC.

The sample holds a few counts of this clone. The chain carries TRBV4-3 and TRBJ2-5; 13 bases map to TRBD2. This CDR3 has 17 amino acids. Unmatched junction bases numbered 6, after V lost 0 bases and J lost 5 bases. Germline lookup yields CDR1 LGHNA and CDR2 YSLEER. This CDR3 is CASSQEGLAGESETQYF. The CDR3 bases are TGCGCCAGCAGCCAAGAAGGACTAGCGGGAGAATCTGAGACCCAGTACTTC.

The rearrangement uses TRBV5-1 and TRBJ2-1; 16 bases match TRBD2. The V gene's germline CDR1 is SGHRS and CDR2 YFSETQ. V lost 3 bases and J lost 6; bases outside the gene matches: 12. The CDR3 extends over 19 amino acids. CDR3 sequence (DNA): TGCGCCAGCAGCTACGACCCCGGGACTAGCGGGAGGGGAGGCAATGAGCAGTTCTTC. It specifies CASSYDPGTSGRGGNEQFF. The full variable domain, its missing parts supplied by reference TRBV5-1 and TRBJ2-1, is KAGVTQTPRYLIKTRGQQVTLSCSPISGHRSVSWYQQTPGQGLQFLFEYFSETQRNKGNFPGRFSGRQFSNSRSEMNVSTLELGDSALYLCASSYDPGTSGRGGNEQFFGPGTRLTVL.

A note on this clone: Other DNA sequences of this sample code for an identical CDR3. The chain employs TRBV5-1 and TRBJ1-1; D is uncertain. The V and J ends lost 0 bases and 1 base respectively, with 7 bases between them. The CDR3 is 14 residues long. Per germline, CDR1 SGHRS and CDR2 YFSETQ. The CDR3: CASSLAAGNTEAFF. Here the CDR3 DNA reads TGCGCCAGCAGCTTGGCGGCGGGGAACACTGAAGCTTTCTTT.

This clone was observed a few times. J is TRBJ2-2 and V is TRBV7-2; TRBD1 matches 10 bases. Germline V gene data show CDR1 as SGHTA and CDR2 as FQGNSA. The CDR3 has 14 amino acids. The trim removed 5 bases at V and 7 bases at J, leaving 4 bases unmatched. The CDR3 nucleotides read TGTGCCAGCAGCCCGGACAGGGGGTACGGGGAGCTGTTTTTT. Translation: CASSPDRGYGELFF.

The chain recombines TRBV19 with TRBJ2-1, with D maybe TRBD1 (5 bases). Germline V gives CDR1 LNHDA, CDR2 SQIVND (reference sequence). V was cut by 7 bases and J by 1 base, with 11 bases left in between. The CDR3 consists of 14 residues. This CDR3 is CASTGDSSYNEQFF. The CDR3 DNA reads as TGTGCCAGTACCGGAGACAGTTCCTACAATGAGCAGTTCTTC.

This clone has more than one count but fewer than ten. The rearrangement joins TRBV19 to TRBJ2-1; D remains ambiguous. Trimming removed 4 bases at V and 9 bases at J, with 10 bases between. The germline CDR1 and CDR2 sequences are LNHDA and SQIVND (reference sequence). This CDR3 comprises 12 residues. The CDR3 here is CASSTTPGEQFF. The CDR3, as DNA: TGTGCCAGTAGTACTACTCCGGGTGAGCAGTTCTTC.

This clone has just a few counts. This chain joins TRBV7-3 and TRBJ2-1; D is possibly TRBD1 (6 bases). The CDR3 is made up of 14 amino acids. Germline values: CDR1 SGHTA, CDR2 FQGTGA. Trimming took off 1 base at V and 5 bases at J, with 9 bases between the two ends. Here the CDR3 DNA reads TGTGCCAGCAGCTTAAACGGACAGAACAATGAGCAGTTCTTC. Encoded protein: CASSLNGQNNEQFF.

Only a few counts were recorded for this clone. The chain recombines TRBV5-4 with TRBJ1-1; the match to TRBD1 covers 9 bases. The CDR3 runs 17 residues. Germline values: CDR1 SGHNT, CDR2 YYREEE (reference sequence). Trimming cost V 4 bases and J 5 bases; bases outside gene matches: 15. The CDR3 region is CASSLDRGRSGRTEAFF. In DNA, the CDR3 is TGTGCCAGCAGCCTGGACAGGGGTCGCTCGGGCCGGACTGAAGCTTTCTTT.

This chain links TRBV28 with TRBJ1-1; D uncertain. This CDR3 is 13 amino acids long. Trimming took 7 bases from V and 6 from J, leaving 15 bases between them. Germline CDR1 reads MDHEN; CDR2 reads SYDVKM. DNA for the CDR3: TGTGCCAGCACCCCTTATATGGAGCCTGAAGCTTTCTTT. This encodes CASTPYMEPEAFF.